The 32 T cell receptor beta chains below were found in one sample sequenced in a study of shared clonotypes between healthy human individuals. Naive CD8 populations comprised CD45RO-negative cells positively selected for CCR7, excluding terminally differentiated effector memory CD45RA+ cells. Generated by immunoSEQ multiplex PCR, the TCRdb table keeps only in-frame clones and is missing some. This sample carries some 2 million clones, about 95% of them seen once, and the ten largest clones take 0.85% to 1.3%. Material: naive CD8+ T cells sorted from blood. The receptors stem from a young man in good health.

The chain employs TRBV2 and TRBJ1-4; D remains ambiguous. The germline V gene has CDR1 SNHLY and CDR2 FYNNEI. Deletions cut 2 bases from V and 12 bases from J, with 25 bases between. The CDR3 loop spans 17 amino acids. The CDR3 spells CASSEIDGEKAFGQLFF. CDR3 coding DNA: TGTGCCAGCAGTGAAATTGACGGGGAAAAGGCTTTTGGGCAACTGTTTTTT.

The J gene is TRBJ2-6, the V gene TRBV2; no definite D call. Trimming took 4 bases from V and 6 from J, leaving 10 bases between them. The germline CDR1 and CDR2 sequences are SNHLY and FYNNEI. This CDR3 has 14 amino acids. CDR3 loop: CASSGLPQANVLTF. CDR3 DNA sequence: TGTGCCAGCAGTGGCCTGCCCCAGGCCAACGTCCTGACTTTC.

The chain couples TRBV6-1 to TRBJ1-2, with TRBD1 as a possible D gene (5 bases). Per germline, CDR1 MNHNS and CDR2 SASEGT. The V end was cut by 0 bases, the J end by 6 bases, with 14 bases between. The CDR3 covers 15 residues. The CDR3 nucleotides read TGTGCCAGCAGTGAAGCGGGACCGGCAACGGATGGCTACACCTTC. Encoded protein: CASSEAGPATDGYTF.

The chain links TRBV28 to TRBJ1-2; 8 bases agree with TRBD1. Germline V lookup: CDR1 MDHEN, CDR2 SYDVKM. CDR3 length: 15 amino acids. With 5 bases clipped from V and 6 bases from J, the junction kept 11 bases outside the gene matches. In DNA form, the CDR3 reads TGTGCCAGCAGTCCCAGGGGACAGGTCTTTAATGGCTACACCTTC. Protein sequence: CASSPRGQVFNGYTF.

The CDR3 here is CASSDFPTGWGTSRYNEQFF. The CDR3 DNA reads as TGTGCCAGCAGTGACTTCCCGACAGGTTGGGGGACTAGCAGATACAATGAGCAGTTCTTC. The rearrangement links TRBV6-4 to TRBJ2-1; 9 nucleotides line up with TRBD2. Germline CDR1 is MRHNA and CDR2 is SNTAGT. The CDR3 runs 20 residues. J gave up 4 bases and V 1 base, and 17 bases lay outside the gene matches.

Of note for this clone: A much larger clone differs by one base, so this may be a read error. Other nucleotide sequences from this sample produce the same CDR3. The CDR3 is CASSSSYEQYF. Here the CDR3 DNA reads TGTGCCAGCAGCTCTTCCTACGAGCAGTACTTC. This rearrangement joins TRBV5-8 to TRBJ2-7; D remains unclear. Trimming left V 3 bases short and J 1 base short, with 2 bases between. This CDR3 has 11 amino acids. Germline V gene sequence: CDR1 SGHTS, CDR2 YDEGEE.

This clone was picked up a small number of times. CDR3 residues: CASSFRDRVYGYTF. The CDR3 coding sequence is TGTGCCAGCAGCTTCCGGGACAGGGTTTATGGCTACACCTTC. The V call is TRBV5-8, the J call TRBJ1-2; 9 bases fit TRBD1. The CDR3 runs 14 residues. CDR1 is SGHTS and CDR2 is YDEGEE in the germline V gene. J lost 5 bases, V lost 2 bases, and 4 bases had no gene match.

The chain carries TRBV9 and TRBJ1-2; 7 bases match TRBD1. The CDR3 length is 14 residues. Germline loops: CDR1 SGDLS, CDR2 YYNGEE. Unmatched junction bases numbered 8, after V lost 3 bases and J lost 6 bases. This chain's CDR3 is CASSGQGTVNGYTF. In DNA form, the CDR3 reads TGTGCCAGCAGCGGACAGGGAACAGTTAATGGCTACACCTTC.

The genes are TRBV4-1 and TRBJ1-1; no reliable D call. V shed 5 bases and J shed 3 bases, with 10 bases lying between them. This CDR3 is 13 amino acids long. Germline lookup yields CDR1 MGHRA and CDR2 YSYEKL. Here the CDR3 reads CASSYTEDTEAFF. The CDR3, as DNA: TGCGCCAGCAGCTATACAGAGGACACTGAAGCTTTCTTT.

This rearrangement joins TRBV2 to TRBJ1-5; D unresolved. The CDR3 is made up of 14 amino acids. CDR1 is SNHLY, CDR2 FYNNEI, per germline. Trimming shortened V by 4 bases and J by 0 bases, and 7 bases separated the two germline ends. DNA for the CDR3: TGTGCCAGCAGTGGAGAAGATAGCAATCAGCCCCAGCATTTT. Amino acids: CASSGEDSNQPQHF.

The chain couples TRBV6-4 to TRBJ2-2, with 9 bases lining up with TRBD1. With V trimmed by 2 bases and J by 10 bases, 2 bases remained unmatched. The germline gives CDR1 MRHNA, CDR2 SNTAGT. The length of the CDR3 is 13 residues. CDR3 residues: CASSDTGGEELFF. DNA of the CDR3: TGTGCCAGCAGTGACACAGGGGGCGAGGAGCTGTTTTTT.

The rearrangement links TRBV4-3 to TRBJ2-1; D is perhaps TRBD1 (6 bases). Per the germline V gene, CDR1 is LGHNA and CDR2 is YSLEER. The CDR3 extends over 16 amino acids. V gave up 0 bases and J gave up 4 bases, with 13 bases separating them. The DNA of the CDR3 is TGCGCCAGCAGCCAAGATATGGGGGCTCGGTACAATGAGCAGTTCTTC. Protein sequence: CASSQDMGARYNEQFF.

The chain carries TRBV5-8 and TRBJ2-3, with unresolved D. Germline V gene lookup returns CDR1 SGHTS and CDR2 YDEGEE. CDR3 length: 12 amino acids. Trimming shortened V by 2 bases and J by 4 bases, and 5 bases separated the two germline ends. The CDR3 nucleotides read TGTGCCAGCAGCTTACTTGCAGATACGCAGTATTTT. This sequence encodes CASSLLADTQYF.

This clone was found once. J is TRBJ2-3 and V is TRBV12-5; TRBD2 might be the D (5 bases). This CDR3 has 15 amino acids. Trimming cost V 1 base and J 0 bases, with 8 bases left between them. Germline lookup yields CDR1 LGHNT and CDR2 FRNRAP. Here the CDR3 DNA reads TGTGCTAGTGGTTTGGCCTGGGAGAGCACAGATACGCAGTATTTT. This encodes CASGLAWESTDTQYF.

The V call is TRBV10-3, the J call TRBJ2-1; tentatively, D is TRBD1 (6 bases). CDR3 length equals 20 residues. Germline V CDR1 and CDR2: ENHRY, SYGVKD. The germline V and J ends were trimmed by 3 bases and 6 bases, with 30 bases remaining between them. This chain's CDR3 is CAISDQGQDGYVLIRNEQFF. The CDR3 DNA reads TGTGCCATCAGTGACCAGGGGCAGGATGGGTATGTCCTTATACGCAATGAGCAGTTCTTC.

The V and J genes are TRBV11-3 and TRBJ2-1; D unresolved. Per the germline V gene, CDR1 is SGHNT and CDR2 is YENEEA. The CDR3 runs 15 residues. Between the trimmed V and J ends, which lost 2 bases and 5 bases, there was a span of 13 bases. In nucleotides, the CDR3 is TGTGCCAGCAGCTTAACGTACGCTCCCCACAATGAGCAGTTCTTC. It codes for CASSLTYAPHNEQFF.

The CDR3 bases are TGTGCCAGCAGCTTGGCGGATTCACCCCTCCACTTT. This gives the protein CASSLADSPLHF. The J gene is TRBJ1-6, the V gene TRBV5-8; D is uncertain. The CDR3 runs 12 residues. V lost 0 bases, J lost 8 bases, and 3 bases lay in between. CDR1 is SGHTS and CDR2 is YDEGEE in the germline V gene.

This clone was seen a few times. This same CDR3 is encoded by further DNA sequences in the sample. The V and J genes are TRBV7-6 and TRBJ2-7; TRBD1 or TRBD2 may be the D gene (6 bases each). This CDR3 is 13 amino acids long. Per the germline V gene, CDR1 is SGHVS and CDR2 is FNYEAQ. Trimming shortened V by 8 bases and J by 1 base, and 12 bases separated the two germline ends. DNA of the CDR3: TGTGCCAGCTCTGCGGGACAATCCTACGAGCAGTACTTC. Translated, it gives CASSAGQSYEQYF.

J is TRBJ2-7 and V is TRBV6-1; 11 bases align to TRBD2. CDR1 is MNHNS, CDR2 SASEGT, per germline. CDR3 length: 16 amino acids. Trimming cost V 2 bases and J 1 base; bases outside gene matches: 4. The CDR3 nucleotides are TGTGCCAGCAGTGAACTAGCGGGGGGCGGGTCCTACGAGCAGTACTTC. This encodes CASSELAGGGSYEQYF.

The rearrangement links TRBV21-1 to TRBJ2-5; TRBD2, the D gene given by the table, was not confirmed from the DNA. TRBV21-1 is marked as a pseudogene. This CDR3 comprises 13 residues. CDR3 loop: CASSKGGGETQYF. The CDR3 DNA reads TGTGCCAGCAGCAAAGGCGGGGGCGAGACCCAGTACTTC.

The chain uses TRBV28 and TRBJ1-1; a weak D match, TRBD1 (5 bases). The CDR3 runs to 15 residues. V was pared by 5 bases and J by 4 bases, with 17 bases between. CDR1 MDHEN and CDR2 SYDVKM come from the germline V gene. CDR3: CASSHPAAGSTEAFF. The CDR3 nucleotides are TGTGCCAGCAGTCACCCAGCGGCAGGGAGCACTGAAGCTTTCTTT.

Written as DNA, the CDR3 is TGTGCCAGCCAAGACAGGGAGTCTCTTAATTCACCCCTCCACTTT. It specifies CASQDRESLNSPLHF. The chain uses TRBV7-9 and TRBJ1-6; 7 bases are a match to TRBD1. The CDR3 covers 15 residues. Losses at the gene ends were 8 bases for V and 6 bases for J; bases not matched to a gene: 10. CDR1 SEHNR and CDR2 FQNEAQ come from the germline V gene (reference sequence). Looking up the rest from reference TRBV7-9 and TRBJ1-6 gives the full variable domain: DTGVSQNPRHKITKRGQNVTFRCDPISEHNRLYWYRQTLGQGPEFLTYFQNEAQLEKSRLLSDRFSAERPKGSFSTLEIQRTEQGDSAMYLCASQDRESLNSPLHFGNGTRLTVT.

The gene calls are TRBV29-1 and TRBJ2-2, with no clear D. This CDR3 spans 12 amino acids. V lost 0 bases to trimming and J lost 5 bases, with 4 bases between them. CDR1 and CDR2 (germline): SQVTM, ANQGSEA. CDR3 coding DNA: TGCAGCGTTGAAGATCAAACCGGGGAGCTGTTTTTT. It encodes CSVEDQTGELFF.

The sample holds one count of this clone. The chain uses TRBV6-6 and TRBJ1-6, with 8 nucleotides matching TRBD1. The CDR3 is 16 amino acids. The germline CDR1 and CDR2 sequences are MNHNY and SVGAGI (reference sequence). With 2 bases clipped from V and 6 bases from J, the junction kept 6 bases outside the gene matches. This chain's CDR3 is CASSYQGQDLNSPLHF. In DNA, the CDR3 is TGTGCCAGCAGTTACCAGGGACAGGACCTTAATTCACCCCTCCACTTT.

This clone was detected only a few times. The same CDR3 is also encoded by other DNA sequences in this sample. This chain links TRBV13 with TRBJ1-2, with D maybe TRBD1 (5 bases). Trimming cost V 3 bases and J 8 bases, with 7 bases left between them. The germline V gene has CDR1 PRHDT and CDR2 FYEKMQ (reference sequence). This CDR3 comprises 11 residues. Here the CDR3 reads CASSLGPGYTF. Written as DNA, the CDR3 is TGTGCCAGCAGCTTGGGGCCCGGCTACACCTTC.

The rearrangement links TRBV5-1 to TRBJ2-7, with 10 bases that match TRBD2. Germline trimming cut 4 bases from V and 5 bases from J; bases unmatched to any gene: 9. The CDR3 has 15 amino acids. Germline CDR1 SGHRS, CDR2 YFSETQ. Here the CDR3 DNA reads TGCGCCAGCAGCCCAACAAGCGGGAGGGCCCACGAGCAGTACTTC. This gives the protein CASSPTSGRAHEQYF.

This chain connects TRBV19 to TRBJ1-1; no reliable D call. Per the germline V gene, CDR1 is LNHDA and CDR2 is SQIVND (reference sequence). There are 15 residues in the CDR3. V shed 2 bases and J shed 0 bases, with 10 bases lying between them. The CDR3 DNA reads as TGTGCCAGTAGTATACCCTACGGTATGAACACTGAAGCTTTCTTT. Protein sequence: CASSIPYGMNTEAFF.

This chain connects TRBV10-3 to TRBJ2-7; a weak D match, TRBD2 (5 bases). V was shortened by 6 bases and J by 1 base, with 10 bases between the two germline ends. The CDR3 has 13 residues. CDR1 ENHRY and CDR2 SYGVKD come from the germline V gene. Written as DNA, the CDR3 is TGTGCCATCAGATCGACGGGATCCTACGAGCAGTACTTC. Its translation: CAIRSTGSYEQYF.

V is TRBV6-5 and J is TRBJ1-1; D is uncertain. Germline CDR1 reads MNHEY; CDR2 reads SVGAGI. Trimming took 6 bases from V and 0 from J, leaving 14 bases between them. The CDR3 contains 15 residues. The CDR3 DNA follows: TGTGCCAGCAGGTTTCGACACCAAATGAACACTGAAGCTTTCTTT. Residues: CASRFRHQMNTEAFF.

The chain joins TRBV7-2 to TRBJ1-2, with D hard to call. Trimming left V 1 base short and J 1 base short, with 4 bases between. Germline loops: CDR1 SGHTA, CDR2 FQGNSA. The CDR3 length is 13 residues. The CDR3 here is CASSLGVNYGYTF. CDR3 nucleotide sequence: TGTGCCAGCAGCTTAGGGGTTAACTATGGCTACACCTTC.

The chain carries TRBV11-2 and TRBJ2-1; possible D gene TRBD2, 5 bases. Germline V gene data show CDR1 as SGHAT and CDR2 as FQNNGV. There are 16 residues in the CDR3. Trimming removed 2 bases from V and 0 bases from J, with 11 bases in between. CDR3 DNA sequence: TGTGCCAGCAGCTTAACGGGGTACAACTCCTACAATGAGCAGTTCTTC. Amino acid sequence: CASSLTGYNSYNEQFF.

The rearrangement links TRBV6-6 to TRBJ1-2; 9 nucleotides agree with TRBD1. Germline-derived CDR1 and CDR2 are MNHNY and SVGAGI (reference sequence). The CDR3 is 14 residues long. V was clipped by 6 bases and J by 3 bases; unmatched bases: 5. CDR3 region: CASRWDREDYGYTF. The CDR3 DNA is TGTGCCAGCAGGTGGGACAGGGAAGACTATGGCTACACCTTC.